This T cell receptor (beta chain) was sequenced during a study of lymphopenia after photon versus proton radiotherapy (dated 2019 in TCRdb). Some background on the complete study: The immunological effects of photon versus proton radiation therapy were compared in patients with gastrointestinal tumors who developed high-grade lymphopenia. The 15 to 25 patients in the cohort had gastrointestinal tumors, were treated with either photon or proton therapy, and subsequently developed lymphopenia. The study aimed to characterize how the two radiation modalities differ in their impact on the immune system.

Concerning this clone: Its cognate antigen has yet to be identified. No base quality information exists; no much larger clone differs at one position.

Receptor libraries were prepared by the immunoSEQ multiplex PCR assay. Deep sequencing of rearranged TCR beta loci, alongside multiparametric flow cytometry, was used to profile T cell repertoires. Imported from immuneACCESS, the table was reduced by TCRdb to in-frame sequences with V and J called. These copies leave out some clones; in studies compared against another copy, an unresolved V gene accounts for under half, and the cause of the remainder is not known. This sample comprises 150,000 to 200,000 clones, about 85% of them detected only once. The ten top clones hold 4% to 5% of the sample. Overall study results and their limits: Proton-treated patients stayed relatively stable during treatment, while photon-treated patients lost naive T cells and TCR diversity and gained effector/memory populations. Across the cohort, a larger post-nadir drop in TCR diversity was inversely correlated with overall survival time among patients who died. The authors looked at the survival association only in patients who died, and they framed better survival with proton therapy as a possibility rather than a demonstrated result. After the lymphocyte count nadir, repertoires from photon-treated patients showed oligoclonal expansion, particularly of CD8+ Temra cells, and this expansion drove the decline in diversity.

Including cysteine and phenylalanine, the CDR3 has 16 amino acids. Just the 48-base CDR3 DNA is kept, in frame starting at base 1. CDR1 and CDR2, per the germline V gene, are SGDLS and YYNGEE. The junction shows trimming of 4 bases on V and 0 bases on J, plus 14 bases between the germline ends. The sample here was peripheral blood, taken from a patient treated with photon-based radiotherapy. This TCR came from a man over 45 with gastric cancer. The chain joins TRBV9 to TRBJ2-4; the D gene identity is not certain. The CDR3 amino acid sequence is: CASSPQQRLAKNIQYF. The nucleotides are TGTGCCAGCAGCCCACAACAGAGACTAGCCAAAAACATTCAGTACTTC.